Listed below are T cell receptor beta chains from one sample, sequenced in a study of OX40 agonist ivuxolimab in advanced cancers. TCRdb's copy holds only in-frame clones and misses some; the assay was immunoSEQ multiplex PCR. The sample lists around 150,000 clones; about 92% were seen once. The input for sequencing was CD4+ or CD8+ T cells sorted from blood, taken in a trial of the OX40 agonist ivuxolimab. The receptor set was obtained from an adult with an advanced solid tumor such as melanoma, head and neck, liver or kidney cancer. Each CDR3 is given without its conserved first and last residue.

>TRBJ1-5|TRBV28
ASSLTVRGNQPQH
>TRBJ2-1|TRBV11-3
ASSLDQWGGFGEQF
>TRBJ1-1|TRBV6-6
ASSYPDMGGLAEAF
>TRBJ1-2|TRBV28
ASTQGGALLRGSGYT
>TRBJ2-7|TRBV11-2
ASSLVRASLLIYEQY
>TRBJ1-2|TRBV28
ASIERRGSYGYT
>TRBJ2-1|TRBV5-1
ASSLPDPYNEQF
>TRBJ2-5|TRBV6-1
ASSIHGETQY
>TRBJ2-7|TRBV6-6
ASSWDIPYEQY
>TRBJ2-3|TRBV5-4
ASSLVVATDTQY
>TRBJ2-3|TRBV6-5
ASSYSDYHTDTQY
>TRBJ2-1|TRBV19
ASSIWGSLVLEQF
>TRBJ2-2|TRBV6-1
ASTGQATGELF
>TRBJ2-5|TRBV2
AGGQGQELETQY
>TRBJ1-2|TRBV5-6
ASSLDRGAYGYT
>TRBJ2-2|TRBV21-1
ASSKGLLGGFNTGELF
>TRBJ1-5|TRBV5-6
ASSLDGQPQH
>TRBJ1-2|TRBV4-2
ASSDVRTGGANYGYT
>TRBJ1-2|TRBV7-8
ASSPTTGGHYGYT
>TRBJ1-4|TRBV5-6
ASRRDSQGEKLF
>TRBJ2-7|TRBV5-1
ASSAGQSAAYEQY
>TRBJ1-5|TRBV12-1
ASRTTPKDRANQPQH
>TRBJ2-7|TRBV6-1
ASELVVYEQY
>TRBJ2-3|TRBV28
ASSLTSPLQY
>TRBJ1-1|TRBV6-5
ASSYSTSNTEAF
>TRBJ2-7|TRBV29-1
STMFSYEQY
>TRBJ1-3|TRBV11-2
ASSLDFRRSGNTIY
>TRBJ2-1|TRBV9
ASSPALLGGARNEQF
>TRBJ1-1|TRBV18
ASSPQGNAEAF
>TRBJ1-2|TRBV6-5
ASGDPANYGYT
>TRBJ2-3|TRBV18
ASSPLPRTDTQY
>TRBJ2-2|TRBV5-6
ASSFDRATGELF
>TRBJ2-1|TRBV7-3
ASSLKGGGQYNEQF
>TRBJ2-3|TRBV7-2
ASSLAGITDTQY
>TRBJ1-6|TRBV6-4
ASSRAEGGAPLH
>TRBJ2-4|TRBV7-3
ASSLTGWSDIQY
>TRBJ1-5|TRBV5-8
ASSLGWGGRNQPQH
>TRBJ2-1|TRBV10-1
ASSRGNEQF
>TRBJ1-1|TRBV19
ASSSPGGRGAEAF
>TRBJ2-1|TRBV7-6
ASSLGWRGPKHSYNEQF
>TRBJ2-7|TRBV5-1
ASSPETGMDLEQY
>TRBJ1-5|TRBV4-1
ASSQDPSNQPQH
>TRBJ2-1|TRBV9
ASSPSSGGPNYNEQF